These 3 T cell receptor beta chains originate from one sample sequenced in a study of blood T cells in healthy people across ages. Primed by a sample-barcoded 5' primer and a J-beta primer mix, a second PCR proceeded for 7 to 11 cycles. TCRdb processed the 5' RACE reads anew with MiXCR; each CDR3 protein has one entry. The sample has some 1.5 million distinct CDR3 sequences, 28% seen once. The sample taken for sequencing was blood. The receptors shown here come from a woman under 40 in good health.

Remarks on this clonotype: A much larger clone is a single base away; this may be a read error. The V gene is TRBV7-7, the J gene TRBJ2-7; 7 nucleotides match TRBD1. The DNA end is more similar to TRBJ2-5, so the J call may be wrong. Germline-derived CDR1 and CDR2 are SSHAT and FNYEAQ (reference sequence). CDR3 length: 14 amino acids. Written as DNA, the CDR3 is TGTGCCTGCAGCTTACATGAGGGGGCGAAGACCCAGTACTTC. It translates to CACSLHEGAKTQYF.

This clonotype was recorded many times. V and J are TRBV29-1 and TRBJ2-5; possibly TRBD2 for D (7 bases). Per the germline V gene, CDR1 is SQVTM and CDR2 is ANQGSEA. The V end was cut by 7 bases, the J end by 3 bases, with 18 bases between. This CDR3 comprises 14 residues. This chain's CDR3 is CSAPGRGIEETQYF. The CDR3 DNA sequence: TGCAGCGCCCCGGGGAGGGGGATTGAAGAGACCCAGTACTTC.

The CDR3 DNA reads TGTGCCAGCAGTTTAGCAGCGGGGGGGAGGGCCCAGTACTTC. This encodes CASSLAAGGRAQYF. V and J are TRBV28 and TRBJ2-7; 10 positions agree with TRBD2. This CDR3 is built from 14 residues. V was pared by 2 bases and J by 10 bases, with 8 bases of the junction left unmatched. CDR1 and CDR2 (germline): MDHEN, SYDVKM.